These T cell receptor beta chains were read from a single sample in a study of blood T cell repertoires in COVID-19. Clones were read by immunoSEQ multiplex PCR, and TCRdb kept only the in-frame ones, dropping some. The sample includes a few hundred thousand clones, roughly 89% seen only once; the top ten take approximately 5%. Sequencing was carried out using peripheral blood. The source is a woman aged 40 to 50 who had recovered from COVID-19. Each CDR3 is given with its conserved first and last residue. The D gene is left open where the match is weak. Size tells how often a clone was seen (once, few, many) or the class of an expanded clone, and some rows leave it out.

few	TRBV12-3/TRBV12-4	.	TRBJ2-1	TGTGCCAGCAGCCGTTACTCCTACAATGAGCAGTTCTTC	CASSRYSYNEQFF
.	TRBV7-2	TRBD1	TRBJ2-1	TGTGCCAGCAGCACCCCCGGGACAGGGTACAATGAGCAGTTCTTC	CASSTPGTGYNEQFF
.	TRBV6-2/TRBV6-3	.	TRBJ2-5	TGTGCCAGCAGTTACTCTACAGGAGAAGCAGAGACCCAGTACTTC	CASSYSTGEAETQYF
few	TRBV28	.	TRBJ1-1	TGTGCCATCACCCAAGGTAGCGCGAGGGCTGAAGCTTTCTTT	CAITQGSARAEAFF
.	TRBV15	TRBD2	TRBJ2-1	TGTGCCACCAGCAGTGCCCGGACTAGCGGGAGGATAAATGAGCAGTTCTTC	CATSSARTSGRINEQFF
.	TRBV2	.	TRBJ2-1	TGTGCCAGCAGGGCAGATCTAAGCGATGAGCAGTTCTTC	CASRADLSDEQFF
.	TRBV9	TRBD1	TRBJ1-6	TGTGCCAGCAGCGTAGGACAGGGGAGTAATTCACCCCTCCACTTT	CASSVGQGSNSPLHF
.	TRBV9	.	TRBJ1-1	TGTGCCAGCAGCGTAAATAGTTATTCAACTGAAGCTTTCTTT	CASSVNSYSTEAFF
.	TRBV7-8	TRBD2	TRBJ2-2	TGTGCCAGCAGCCGTAGCGGGCCCGCGAACACCGGGGAGCTGTTTTTT	CASSRSGPANTGELFF
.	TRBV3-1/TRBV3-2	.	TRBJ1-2	TGTGCCAGCAGCCAAGATAAGTTCCCAGTTACTAGTTATGGCTACACCTTC	CASSQDKFPVTSYGYTF
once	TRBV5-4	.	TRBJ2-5	TGTGCCAGCAGCTTGTTTAGCTCGGAGACCCAGTACTTC	CASSLFSSETQYF
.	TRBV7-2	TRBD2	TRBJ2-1	TGTGCCAGCAGCTTAGAGTCCCTCGGGAGGGCCAATGAGCAGTTCTTC	CASSLESLGRANEQFF
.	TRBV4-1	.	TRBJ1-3	TGCGCCAGCAGCCCGGGACATTTGTCCTCTGGAAACACCATATATTTT	CASSPGHLSSGNTIYF
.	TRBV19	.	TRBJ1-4	TGTGCCAGTAGTAGAGAGGCTGAAAAACTGTTTTTT	CASSREAEKLFF
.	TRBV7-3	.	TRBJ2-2	TGTGCCAGCAGCTTAGACCCGGGGATGACTAACACCGGGGAGCTGTTTTTT	CASSLDPGMTNTGELFF
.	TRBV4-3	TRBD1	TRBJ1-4	TGCGCCAGCAGCCAAGATCTGGGGACAGGTTTAGAAAAACTGTTTTTT	CASSQDLGTGLEKLFF
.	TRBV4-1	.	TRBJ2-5	TGCGCCAGCAGCCAAGGCAGGGTGAGAGAGACCCAGTACTTC	CASSQGRVRETQYF
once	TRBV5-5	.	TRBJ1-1	TGTGCCAGCAGCCCTTTCAGCGAGAGAACTGAAGCTTTCTTT	CASSPFSERTEAFF
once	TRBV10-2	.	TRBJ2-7	TGCGCCAGCAGTGAGCAGGGCTACGAGCAGTACTTC	CASSEQGYEQYF
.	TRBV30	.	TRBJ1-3	TGTGCCTGGAGCCGGGGTTTGACAGGTGGAGCAAACACCATATATTTT	CAWSRGLTGGANTIYF
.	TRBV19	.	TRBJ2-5	TGTGCCAGTGGGTCGCAGGCGGGGACCCAGTACTTC	CASGSQAGTQYF
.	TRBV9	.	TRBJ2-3	TGTGCCAGCAGCACCGGACAAGGGATTACAGATACGCAGTATTTT	CASSTGQGITDTQYF
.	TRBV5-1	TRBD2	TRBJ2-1	TGCGCCAGCAGCTCGGGACTAGCGGGGGGGCCGGATGAGCAGTTCTTC	CASSSGLAGGPDEQFF
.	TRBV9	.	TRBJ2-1	TGTGCCAGCAGCGTTTCGGCAGGGCGATACAATGAGCAGTTCTTC	CASSVSAGRYNEQFF
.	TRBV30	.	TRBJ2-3	TGTGCCTGGAGTGTACTCAGGAGCACAGATACGCAGTATTTT	CAWSVLRSTDTQYF
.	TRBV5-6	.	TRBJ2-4	TGTGCCAGCAGCTTGGTTGAGAAATCCAAAAACATTCAGTACTTC	CASSLVEKSKNIQYF
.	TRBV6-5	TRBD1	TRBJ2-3	TGTGCCAGCAGTTACATGGGACAGGGTCCAGATACGCAGTATTTT	CASSYMGQGPDTQYF
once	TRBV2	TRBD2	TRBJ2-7	TGTGCCAGCAGTGAATTAGCGGGGGGGTTTGGAGCTGCCGAGCAGTACTTC	CASSELAGGFGAAEQYF
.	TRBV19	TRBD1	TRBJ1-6	TGTGCCAGTAGGGGACAGGGGTTGAACGATTCACCCCTCCACTTT	CASRGQGLNDSPLHF
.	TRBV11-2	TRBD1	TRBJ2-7	TGTGCCAGCAGCTCATACAGGGGGCAGGCCTACGAGCAGTACTTC	CASSSYRGQAYEQYF
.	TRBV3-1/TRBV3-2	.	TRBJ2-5	TGTGCCAGCCACTCAGGGCCGCAGGAGACCCAGTACTTC	CASHSGPQETQYF
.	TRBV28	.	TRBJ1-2	TGTGCCAGCCACCAACGCGCGGCGGTTTATGGCTACACCTTC	CASHQRAAVYGYTF
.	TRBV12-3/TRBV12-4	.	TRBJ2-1	TGTGCCAGCAGTTTAGCTAGCCACAATGAGCAGTTCTTC	CASSLASHNEQFF
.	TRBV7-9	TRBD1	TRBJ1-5	TGTGCCAGCGGACAGGGCAATCAGCCCCAGCATTTT	CASGQGNQPQHF
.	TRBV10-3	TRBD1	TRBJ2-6	TGTGCCATCAGTAACCGACAGGGAGTTGGGGCCAACGTCCTGACTTTC	CAISNRQGVGANVLTF
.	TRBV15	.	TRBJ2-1	TGTGCCACCAGCAACGCGGGTAGCAATGAGCAGTTCTTC	CATSNAGSNEQFF
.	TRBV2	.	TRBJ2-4	TGTGCCAGCAGTGAAATGGCAAGAACCAAAAACATTCAGTACTTC	CASSEMARTKNIQYF
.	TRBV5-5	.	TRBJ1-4	TGTGCCAGCAGCCAGGAGGGTTACGGTGAAAAACTGTTTTTT	CASSQEGYGEKLFF
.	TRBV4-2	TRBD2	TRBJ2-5	TGTGCCAGCAGCCAAGGCCGGACTAGCGTTCAAGAGACCCAGTACTTC	CASSQGRTSVQETQYF
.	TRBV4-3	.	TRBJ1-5	TGCGCCAGCAGCCAAGATAGCGGGCCAGATGGGAACCAGCCCCAGCATTTT	CASSQDSGPDGNQPQHF
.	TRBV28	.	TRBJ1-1	TGTGCCAGCAGTTTCTTGAACACTGAAGCTTTCTTT	CASSFLNTEAFF
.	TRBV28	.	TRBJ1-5	TGTGCCAGCAGTCCTATCTGGTGGCAGGTCCGTAATCAGCCCCAGCATTTT	CASSPIWWQVRNQPQHF
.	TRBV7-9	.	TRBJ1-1	TGTGCCAGCAGCTTAGAACAGGGCCGGCAGAGTGAAGCTTTCTTT	CASSLEQGRQSEAFF
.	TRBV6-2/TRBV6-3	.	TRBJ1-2	TGTGCCAGCAGTTGGACTGGGGGCTACTATGGCTACACCTTC	CASSWTGGYYGYTF
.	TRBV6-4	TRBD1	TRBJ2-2	TGTGCCAGCAGTGTACAGGGGGCTGACGTCGCCGGGGAGCTGTTTTTT	CASSVQGADVAGELFF
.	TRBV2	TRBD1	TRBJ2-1	TGTGCCAGCAGTGATGAGGACAGGATTACTAGTTTGGATGAGCAGTTCTTC	CASSDEDRITSLDEQFF
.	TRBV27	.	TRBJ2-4	TGTGCCAGCAGTCCCCCCCCTGGAGGTGCCAAAAACATTCAGTACTTC	CASSPPPGGAKNIQYF
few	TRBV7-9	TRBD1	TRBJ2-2	TGTGCCAGCAGCGCGAGACAGGGCGTGGGCGGGGAGCTGTTTTTT	CASSARQGVGGELFF
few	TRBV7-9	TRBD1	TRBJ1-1	TGTGCCAGCGGGGAGATTTACAGGGGGCATACTGAAGCTTTCTTT	CASGEIYRGHTEAFF
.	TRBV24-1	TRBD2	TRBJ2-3	TGTGCCACCAGTGATAACGCGGGAGGGCCCCATACGCAGTATTTT	CATSDNAGGPHTQYF
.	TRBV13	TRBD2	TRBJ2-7	TGTGCCAGCAGCTTAGGGCGGGGGGGCAACTACGAGCAGTACTTC	CASSLGRGGNYEQYF